These 28 T cell receptor beta chains were all obtained from the same sample, sequenced in a study of glioma-infiltrating T cells after dendritic cell vaccination. The assay was immunoSEQ multiplex PCR, and TCRdb's table has in-frame clones only and misses some. Here the sample spans tens of thousands of clones, roughly 82% being singletons. The sample in question was blood, obtained before dendritic cell vaccination. The receptors shown here come from a human donor with glioblastoma.

The rearrangement uses TRBV10-3 and TRBJ2-1; 7 bases are a match to TRBD1. Per the germline V gene, CDR1 is ENHRY and CDR2 is SYGVKD. The junction had 13 bases not matched to a gene; V was cut back by 7 bases and J by 4 bases. The CDR3 totals 16 residues. DNA for the CDR3: TGTGCCATCAAAAATAGGACAGGCAGACGATACAATGAGCAGTTCTTC. Residues: CAIKNRTGRRYNEQFF.

This clone occurred once. V is TRBV25-1 and J is TRBJ1-2; 8 nucleotides match TRBD1. The V gene end was trimmed by 1 base and the J gene end by 5 bases; junction bases not matched to a gene: 9. The CDR3 spans 16 residues. CDR1 and CDR2 (germline): MGHDK, SYGVNS. The CDR3 DNA reads as TGTGCCAGCAGTGAATGGAGGACAGGGACTCGGTATGGCTACACCTTC. This gives the protein CASSEWRTGTRYGYTF.

The chain joins TRBV6-5 to TRBJ1-2; D possibly corresponds to TRBD1 (5 bases). The germline V gene encodes CDR1 MNHEY and CDR2 SVGAGI. The germline V and J ends were trimmed by 2 bases and 8 bases, with 21 bases remaining between them. This CDR3 has 16 amino acids. CDR3 residues: CASSYHSGDLMAGYTF. CDR3 coding DNA: TGTGCCAGCAGTTACCACAGCGGGGACCTTATGGCGGGCTACACCTTC.

V usage is TRBV5-1 and J usage is TRBJ2-3, with 9 bases that match TRBD1. This CDR3 spans 16 amino acids. Trimming took 4 bases from V and 0 from J; bases not matched to a gene: 6. Germline loops: CDR1 SGHRS, CDR2 YFSETQ. The CDR3 here is CASSPYRGLSTDTQYF. The CDR3 DNA reads as TGCGCCAGCAGCCCATACAGGGGGCTGAGCACAGATACGCAGTATTTT.

V usage is TRBV4-2 and J usage is TRBJ2-7; TRBD2 agrees at 10 bases. V was pared by 0 bases and J by 0 bases, with 2 bases of the junction left unmatched. Per germline, CDR1 LGHNA and CDR2 YNFKEQ. The CDR3 contains 16 residues. This CDR3 reads CASSQEKREGSYEQYV. DNA for the CDR3: TGTGCCAGCAGCCAAGAAAAGCGGGAGGGCTCCTACGAGCAGTACGTC.

The genes are TRBV19 and TRBJ2-7, with 10 bases aligning to TRBD1. This CDR3 spans 13 amino acids. With 4 bases clipped from V and 9 bases from J, the junction kept 6 bases outside the gene matches. CDR1 is LNHDA, CDR2 SQIVND, per germline (reference sequence). The CDR3 sequence is CASSTGTGAPQYF. The CDR3 DNA follows: TGTGCCAGTAGTACCGGGACAGGGGCGCCGCAGTACTTC.

The chain combines TRBV5-8 with TRBJ2-5; 7 nucleotides match TRBD1. This CDR3 has 14 residues. The junction had 8 bases not matched to a gene; V was cut back by 0 bases and J by 9 bases. Germline values: CDR1 SGHTS, CDR2 YDEGEE. The CDR3 nucleotides read TGTGCCAGCAGCTTGGGACAGGGCAGACGGTCCCAGTACTTC. Amino acids: CASSLGQGRRSQYF.

The chain recombines TRBV5-6 with TRBJ1-2, with D possibly TRBD1 on 6 matching bases. Germline V gene sequence: CDR1 SGHDT, CDR2 YYEEEE. This CDR3 has 15 residues. V lost 4 bases, J lost 0 bases, and 13 bases lay in between. The CDR3 loop reads CASSGRDKANYGYTF. Here the CDR3 DNA reads TGTGCCAGCAGCGGAAGGGACAAGGCTAACTATGGCTACACCTTC. Drawing the rest from reference TRBV5-6 and TRBJ1-2, the complete variable domain is DAGVTQSPTHLIKTRGQQVTLRCSPKSGHDTVSWYQQALGQGPQFIFQYYEEEERQRGNFPDRFSGHQFPNYSSELNVNALLLGDSALYLCASSGRDKANYGYTFGSGTRLTVV.

This clone was seen once. This sequence joins TRBV7-3 and TRBJ1-2, with 7 bases matching TRBD1. V shed 5 bases and J 7 bases; nucleotides not matched to a gene: 16. This CDR3 spans 16 amino acids. From germline, CDR1 is SGHTA and CDR2 FQGTGA. The CDR3: CASSPGQLTLRGGYTF. In nucleotides, the CDR3 is TGTGCCAGCAGCCCGGGACAGCTTACCCTTCGGGGTGGCTACACCTTC.

The chain joins TRBV5-1 to TRBJ2-5; possible D gene TRBD1, 6 bases. This CDR3 is 17 amino acids long. V was shortened by 2 bases and J by 2 bases, with 19 bases between the two germline ends. Germline CDR1 and CDR2: SGHRS and YFSETQ. CDR3 nucleotide sequence: TGCGCCAGCAGCTTCGGACAGCCGGGACGGATACAAGAGACCCAGTACTTC. This gives the protein CASSFGQPGRIQETQYF. Full variable domain (rest looked up from reference TRBV5-1 and TRBJ2-5): KAGVTQTPRYLIKTRGQQVTLSCSPISGHRSVSWYQQTPGQGLQFLFEYFSETQRNKGNFPGRFSGRQFSNSRSEMNVSTLELGDSALYLCASSFGQPGRIQETQYFGPGTRLLVL.

The chain is built from TRBV29-1 and TRBJ2-3; possibly TRBD1 for D (6 bases). Trimming left V 6 bases short and J 6 bases short, with 10 bases between. Germline-derived CDR1 and CDR2 are SQVTM and ANQGSEA. The CDR3 runs to 11 residues. The CDR3 coding sequence is TGCAGCGTCCTAAGGGGGGATACGCAGTATTTT. Its protein product is CSVLRGDTQYF.

The sample holds a few counts of this clone. This rearrangement joins TRBV28 to TRBJ1-2; perhaps TRBD1 as D (5 bases). Trimming stripped 1 base from V and 5 bases from J, with 11 bases between. The CDR3 runs to 14 residues. Germline V CDR1 and CDR2: MDHEN, SYDVKM. CDR3 coding DNA: TGTGCCAGCAGTTTATCGGCAGGGACTTATGGCTACACCTTC. Translating gives CASSLSAGTYGYTF.

The genes are TRBV10-3 and TRBJ1-2; D perhaps matches TRBD1 (5 bases). Germline V CDR1 and CDR2: ENHRY, SYGVKD. V was clipped by 0 bases and J by 8 bases, with 16 bases between them. The CDR3 has 15 amino acids. CDR3 in DNA: TGTGCCATCAGTGAGTCGAGCCAGGGCAGAGGAGGCTACACCTTC. Its translation is CAISESSQGRGGYTF.

V gene TRBV6-4 combines with J gene TRBJ2-1; D might be TRBD2 (5 bases). Germline V gene data show CDR1 as MRHNA and CDR2 as SNTAGT. Between the trimmed V and J ends, which lost 0 bases and 7 bases, there was a span of 13 bases. The CDR3 has 15 residues. The CDR3 spells CASSDSLEAGNEQFF. CDR3 coding DNA: TGTGCCAGCAGTGACTCCTTGGAGGCCGGTAATGAGCAGTTCTTC.

The chain couples TRBV7-2 to TRBJ2-3, with a tentative D call TRBD2 (5 bases). CDR3 length: 15 residues. CDR1 and CDR2 from the germline V gene are SGHTA and FQGNSA. Between the trimmed V and J ends, which lost 1 base and 3 bases, there was a span of 11 bases. Here the CDR3 reads CASSLDTSGTDTQYF. The CDR3 bases are TGTGCCAGCAGCTTAGATACTAGTGGGACAGATACGCAGTATTTT. The full variable domain, completed using reference TRBV7-2 and TRBJ2-3, is GAGVSQSPSNKVTEKGKDVELRCDPISGHTALYWYRQSLGQGLEFLIYFQGNSAPDKSGLPSDRFSAERTGGSVSTLTIQRTQQEDSAVYLCASSLDTSGTDTQYFGPGTRLTVL.

This chain joins TRBV5-1 and TRBJ1-4; 8 bases match TRBD1. The ends lost 0 bases at V and 8 bases at J; junction bases unmatched: 9. The CDR3 consists of 16 residues. Germline V lookup: CDR1 SGHRS, CDR2 YFSETQ. CDR3 sequence: CASSLEGRTGTEKLFF. The CDR3, as DNA: TGCGCCAGCAGCTTGGAGGGCCGGACAGGGACGGAAAAACTGTTTTTT.

The chain joins TRBV7-8 to TRBJ1-5; D unclear. CDR1 is SGHVS, CDR2 FQNEAQ, per germline. This CDR3 comprises 16 residues. Between the trimmed V and J ends, which lost 1 base and 0 bases, there was a span of 10 bases. The CDR3 DNA reads as TGTGCCAGCAGCTTAGAACAGCCTTATAGCAATCAGCCCCAGCATTTT. Translation gives CASSLEQPYSNQPQHF.

This chain connects TRBV7-3 to TRBJ2-2; TRBD2 agrees at 11 bases. The CDR3 runs to 15 residues. Germline V gene sequence: CDR1 SGHTA, CDR2 FQGTGA. Trimming removed 5 bases from V and 3 bases from J; junction bases left unmatched: 2. Written as DNA, the CDR3 is TGTGCCAGCAGCCCGGGACTAGCGGACACCGGGGAGCTGTTTTTT. It specifies CASSPGLADTGELFF.

The CDR3 DNA is TGCGCCAGCAGCTTGGGAGGGCAGGGGGCCGACTACACCTTC. Its translation is CASSLGGQGADYTF. The chain combines TRBV5-1 with TRBJ1-2; TRBD1 matches 8 bases. V shed 0 bases, J shed 10 bases, and the junction held 8 bases outside the gene matches. The CDR3 is 14 residues long. The germline CDR1 and CDR2 sequences are SGHRS and YFSETQ. The entire variable domain, with the rest obtained from reference TRBV5-1 and TRBJ1-2, is as follows: KAGVTQTPRYLIKTRGQQVTLSCSPISGHRSVSWYQQTPGQGLQFLFEYFSETQRNKGNFPGRFSGRQFSNSRSEMNVSTLELGDSALYLCASSLGGQGADYTFGSGTRLTVV.

The chain couples TRBV27 to TRBJ1-2; no clear D gene. The germline CDR1 and CDR2 sequences are MNHEY and SMNVEV (reference sequence). The CDR3 is 14 residues long. Trimming shortened V by 2 bases and J by 1 base, and 8 bases separated the two germline ends. CDR3 nucleotide sequence: TGTGCCAGCAGTTTAACCGCGGTTAACTATGGCTACACCTTC. Translating it yields CASSLTAVNYGYTF.

V and J are TRBV27 and TRBJ2-2; 7 nucleotides align to TRBD2. CDR3 length: 16 amino acids. Germline V gene sequence: CDR1 MNHEY, CDR2 SMNVEV (reference sequence). V shed 5 bases, J shed 0 bases, and the junction held 6 bases outside the gene matches. The CDR3 region has the DNA TGTGCCAGCAGTCCCCGGACTAGGTCGAACACCGGGGAGCTGTTTTTT. The encoded protein is CASSPRTRSNTGELFF.

This clone was recorded once. The genes are TRBV6-5 and TRBJ1-5; tentatively, D is TRBD1 (6 bases). The CDR3 spans 15 residues. The germline V and J ends were trimmed by 0 bases and 3 bases, with 9 bases remaining between them. Looked up from germline, CDR1 is MNHEY and CDR2 is SVGAGI. DNA of the CDR3: TGTGCCAGCAGTTACTCCCAGGGGAACAATCAGCCCCAGCATTTT. The encoded protein is CASSYSQGNNQPQHF.

This rearrangement joins TRBV2 to TRBJ1-3, with 7 bases fitting TRBD1. V dropped 0 bases and J dropped 0; count of bases not matched to a gene: 5. The length of the CDR3 is 17 residues. Per the germline V gene, CDR1 is SNHLY and CDR2 is FYNNEI. CDR3 in DNA: TGTGCCAGCAGTGAAGCCCCGACAGGGCTCTCTGGAAACACCATATATTTT. It specifies CASSEAPTGLSGNTIYF.

The genes are TRBV10-3 and TRBJ1-1; D gene unclear. CDR3 length: 11 amino acids. Trimming left V 8 bases short and J 1 base short, with 5 bases between. CDR1 ENHRY and CDR2 SYGVKD come from the germline V gene. CDR3 coding DNA: TGTGCCATCGCACAGAACACTGAAGCTTTCTTT. It yields the protein CAIAQNTEAFF.

The V and J genes are TRBV19 and TRBJ2-5; the D gene is possibly TRBD1 (6 bases). The CDR3 is 14 residues long. Per germline, CDR1 LNHDA and CDR2 SQIVND (reference sequence). Trimming stripped 4 bases from V and 3 bases from J, with 12 bases between. Here the CDR3 reads CASSTKQGEETQYF. The CDR3 DNA sequence: TGTGCCAGTAGTACGAAACAGGGTGAAGAGACCCAGTACTTC.

The rearrangement links TRBV4-1 to TRBJ1-6; a weak D match, TRBD1 (6 bases). The CDR3 has 17 amino acids. V lost 3 bases and J lost 6, with 18 bases in between. Germline lookup yields CDR1 MGHRA and CDR2 YSYEKL. CDR3 DNA sequence: TGCGCCAGCAGCCAGTCAGGGGTGGGGATGGGTAATTCACCCCTCCACTTT. This gives the protein CASSQSGVGMGNSPLHF.

The gene calls are TRBV30 and TRBJ1-5, with D unresolved. The CDR3 length is 13 residues. Germline CDR1 GTSNPN, CDR2 SVGIG (reference sequence). Trimming took 0 bases from V and 6 from J, leaving 9 bases between them. The CDR3 protein is CAWSVGGSQPQHF. The CDR3 DNA reads TGTGCCTGGAGTGTTGGAGGGTCTCAGCCCCAGCATTTT.

This clone is a singleton in its sample. V and J are TRBV6-6 and TRBJ1-2, with 9 bases identical to TRBD1. Per the germline V gene, CDR1 is MNHNY and CDR2 is SVGAGI (reference sequence). This CDR3 contains 15 residues. Losses at the gene ends were 2 bases for V and 2 bases for J; bases not matched to a gene: 3. The CDR3: CASSYTGQGNYGYTF. The CDR3 nucleotides are TGTGCCAGCAGTTACACCGGACAGGGGAACTATGGCTACACCTTC.